This T cell receptor (beta chain) stems from a study of identical twins. This CDR3 has 15 residues. Germline V lookup: CDR1 DFQATT, CDR2 SNEGSKA (reference sequence). The V end lost 1 base, the J end lost 0 bases, and 12 bases lay between the germline ends. This clonotype occurred a few times. One entry per CDR3 protein results from TCRdb running MiXCR on the 5' RACE reads. The sample carries hundreds of thousands of distinct CDR3 sequences, over 20% recorded once. This same sample was also part of a study on T cells expressing NK-cell markers.

The sequence was collected from a woman between 18 and 30 years old in good health. The genes are TRBV20-1 and TRBJ2-5; TRBD1 might be the D (6 bases). The sequenced material came from PBMCs. Here the CDR3 reads CSARVLGTYQETQYF. The DNA for the CDR3 is TGCAGTGCTAGAGTACTCGGGACATACCAAGAGACCCAGTACTTC.